The 14 T cell receptor beta chains below come from one sample, sequenced in a study of shared clonotypes between healthy human individuals. The method was immunoSEQ multiplex PCR; TCRdb's version includes in-frame clones alone and lacks a portion of them. The repertoire holds over 2 million clones, with about nine tenths as singletons. Sequenced input: naive CD4+ T cells from PBMCs. The subset here: CD45RA+ positively selected. These receptors were obtained from a man aged 18 to 30 in good health. Some clones in this sample may be carry-over from other donors' samples.

The rearrangement uses TRBV7-2 and TRBJ2-7; TRBD2 might be the D (5 bases). CDR3 length: 13 residues. Germline values: CDR1 SGHTA, CDR2 FQGNSA. V gave up 0 bases and J gave up 7 bases, with 10 bases separating them. The CDR3 loop is CASSLAGTGEQYF. CDR3 sequence (DNA): TGTGCCAGCAGCTTAGCGGGAACGGGGGAGCAGTACTTC.

V and J are TRBV7-2 and TRBJ1-4; no clear D. Germline CDR1 SGHTA, CDR2 FQGNSA. Trimming removed 2 bases from V and 7 bases from J, with 5 bases in between. CDR3 size: 12 residues. The CDR3 is CASSLSGEKLFF. The CDR3 DNA is TGTGCCAGCAGCTTATCCGGTGAAAAACTGTTTTTT. Full variable domain (missing parts from reference TRBV7-2 and TRBJ1-4): GAGVSQSPSNKVTEKGKDVELRCDPISGHTALYWYRQSLGQGLEFLIYFQGNSAPDKSGLPSDRFSAERTGGSVSTLTIQRTQQEDSAVYLCASSLSGEKLFFGSGTQLSVL.

Remarks on this clone: The same CDR3 also results from other DNA sequences found in this sample. The chain uses TRBV7-9 and TRBJ1-5, with 7 bases fitting TRBD1. J lost 3 bases, V lost 1 base, and 3 bases had no gene match. Per germline, CDR1 SEHNR and CDR2 FQNEAQ (reference sequence). This CDR3 has 15 amino acids. CDR3 region: CASSLGRGDNQPQHF. The CDR3 nucleotides read TGTGCCAGCAGCTTAGGCAGGGGGGACAATCAGCCCCAGCATTTT.

This clone has only one observation. Other DNA sequences in this sample translate to the same CDR3. The chain combines TRBV28 with TRBJ2-2, with 7 positions matching TRBD1. CDR3 size: 15 residues. Germline CDR1 MDHEN, CDR2 SYDVKM. Germline trimming cut 3 bases from V and 0 bases from J; bases unmatched to any gene: 1. The CDR3 here is CASSFGTANTGELFF. The CDR3, as DNA: TGTGCCAGCAGTTTCGGGACAGCGAACACCGGGGAGCTGTTTTTT.

The rearrangement joins TRBV6-6 to TRBJ2-5; D unresolved. The germline V gene has CDR1 MNHNY and CDR2 SVGAGI (reference sequence). The CDR3 has 11 amino acids. The V gene lost 8 bases and the J gene lost 4 bases, with 8 bases spanning the gap. The CDR3 protein is CASGRRETQYF. The CDR3 nucleotides read TGTGCCAGCGGACGTAGAGAGACCCAGTACTTC.

This chain joins TRBV18 and TRBJ2-1; D is perhaps TRBD2 (5 bases). The germline V gene encodes CDR1 KGHSH and CDR2 LQKENI. The V end lost 0 bases, the J end lost 0 bases, and 9 bases lay between the germline ends. This CDR3 is 16 amino acids long. The CDR3 region is CASSPPIGNSYNEQFF. The CDR3 region has the DNA TGTGCCAGCTCACCACCTATCGGGAACTCCTACAATGAGCAGTTCTTC.

The gene calls are TRBV4-2 and TRBJ2-1; 10 bases map to TRBD1. CDR3 length: 20 residues. V was pared by 4 bases and J by 2 bases, with 17 bases of the junction left unmatched. In germline, CDR1 is LGHNA, CDR2 YNFKEQ. DNA of the CDR3: TGTGCCAGCAGCCCTTATCCCGACAGGGGGCAAATTGATACCTACAATGAGCAGTTCTTC. Translating gives CASSPYPDRGQIDTYNEQFF.

This clone was counted once. This chain uses TRBV9 with TRBJ2-7; 11 bases are shared with TRBD1. Germline V gene lookup returns CDR1 SGDLS and CDR2 YYNGEE. Losses at the gene ends were 3 bases for V and 3 bases for J; bases not matched to a gene: 5. This CDR3 comprises 15 residues. The CDR3 protein is CASSGQGTGGYEQYF. CDR3 sequence (DNA): TGTGCCAGCAGCGGTCAAGGGACAGGGGGCTACGAGCAGTACTTC.

This rearrangement joins TRBV18 to TRBJ2-1; D gene ambiguous. Deletions cut 4 bases from V and 0 bases from J, with 13 bases between. CDR1 is KGHSH, CDR2 LQKENI, per germline. The length of the CDR3 is 16 residues. CDR3 sequence reads: CASSRSTTSSYNEQFF. As DNA, the CDR3 is TGTGCCAGCTCACGATCTACTACTTCCTCCTACAATGAGCAGTTCTTC.

This clone turned up a few times. This sequence joins TRBV30 and TRBJ1-5; D is perhaps TRBD1 (6 bases). V shed 1 base and J shed 10 bases, with 14 bases lying between them. The germline V gene has CDR1 GTSNPN and CDR2 SVGIG (reference sequence). The CDR3 totals 13 residues. CDR3 sequence (DNA): TGTGCCTGGAGTGGGGGGGGCCCGGAACCCCAGCATTTT. As protein: CAWSGGGPEPQHF.

The chain couples TRBV7-3 to TRBJ2-1; the D is unclear. The CDR3 runs 15 residues. Germline loops: CDR1 SGHTA, CDR2 FQGTGA. Trimming removed 2 bases at V and 7 bases at J, with 15 bases between. This CDR3 reads CASSLSVASGNEQFF. The CDR3 coding sequence is TGTGCCAGCAGCTTATCGGTGGCTAGTGGGAATGAGCAGTTCTTC.

The V call is TRBV5-6, the J call TRBJ1-4; D gene ambiguous. Per germline, CDR1 SGHDT and CDR2 YYEEEE. V was cut by 1 base and J by 8 bases, with 6 bases left in between. This CDR3 is 12 amino acids long. The CDR3 reads CASSLSREKLFF. The CDR3 DNA reads as TGTGCCAGCAGCTTGTCCAGGGAAAAACTGTTTTTT.

The CDR3 DNA follows: TGTGCCAGCAGCTTAGGTGGACAGGGGGCCTACGAGCAGTACTTC. Amino acids: CASSLGGQGAYEQYF. This chain uses TRBV7-8 with TRBJ2-7; 10 bases are a match to TRBD1. CDR1 and CDR2 from the germline V gene are SGHVS and FQNEAQ. Unmatched junction bases numbered 2, after V lost 1 base and J lost 2 bases. This CDR3 has 15 residues.

This chain connects TRBV5-1 to TRBJ1-1; D is uncertain. The CDR3 runs to 15 residues. Trimming took off 4 bases at V and 1 base at J, with 14 bases between the two ends. Germline V lookup: CDR1 SGHRS, CDR2 YFSETQ. DNA of the CDR3: TGCGCCAGCAGCCTCGACACTTTCCAGAACACTGAAGCTTTCTTT. It is translated as CASSLDTFQNTEAFF.